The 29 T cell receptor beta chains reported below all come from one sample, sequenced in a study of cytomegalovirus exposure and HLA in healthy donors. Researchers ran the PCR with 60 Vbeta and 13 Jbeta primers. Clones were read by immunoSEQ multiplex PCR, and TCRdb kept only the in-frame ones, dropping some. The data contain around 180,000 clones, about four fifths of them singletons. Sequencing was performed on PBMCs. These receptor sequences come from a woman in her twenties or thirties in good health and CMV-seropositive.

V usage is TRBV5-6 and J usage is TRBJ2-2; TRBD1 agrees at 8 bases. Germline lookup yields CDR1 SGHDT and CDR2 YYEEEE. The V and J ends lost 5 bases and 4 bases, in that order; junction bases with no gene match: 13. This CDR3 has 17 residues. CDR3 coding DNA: TGTGCCAGCAGTCGATATCTCCGGACAGGGTTCACCGGGGAGCTGTTTTTT. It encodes CASSRYLRTGFTGELFF.

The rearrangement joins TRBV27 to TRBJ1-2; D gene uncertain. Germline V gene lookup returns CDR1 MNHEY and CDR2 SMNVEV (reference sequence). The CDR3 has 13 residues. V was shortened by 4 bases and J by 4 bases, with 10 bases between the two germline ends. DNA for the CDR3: TGTGCCAGCAGTTATAGCGCAAGCTATGGCTACACCTTC. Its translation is CASSYSASYGYTF.

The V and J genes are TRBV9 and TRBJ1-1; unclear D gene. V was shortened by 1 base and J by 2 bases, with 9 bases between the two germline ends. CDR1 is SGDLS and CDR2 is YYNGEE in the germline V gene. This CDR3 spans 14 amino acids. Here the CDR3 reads CASSVLRGNTEAFF. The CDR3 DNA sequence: TGTGCCAGCAGCGTACTTCGGGGTAACACTGAAGCTTTCTTT.

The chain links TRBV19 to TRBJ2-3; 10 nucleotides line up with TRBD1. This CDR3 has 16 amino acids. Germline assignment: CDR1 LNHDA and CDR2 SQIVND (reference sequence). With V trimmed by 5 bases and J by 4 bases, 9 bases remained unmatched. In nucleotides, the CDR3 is TGTGCCAGTAGTTCGCCGGGACAGGGGAGTTCAGATACGCAGTATTTT. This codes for CASSSPGQGSSDTQYF.

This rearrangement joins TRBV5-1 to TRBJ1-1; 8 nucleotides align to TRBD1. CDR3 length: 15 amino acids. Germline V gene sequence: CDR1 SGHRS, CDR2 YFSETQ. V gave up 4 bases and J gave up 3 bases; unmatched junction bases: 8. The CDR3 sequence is CASSQDRVGYTEAFF. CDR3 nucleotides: TGCGCCAGCAGCCAGGACAGGGTCGGATACACTGAAGCTTTCTTT.

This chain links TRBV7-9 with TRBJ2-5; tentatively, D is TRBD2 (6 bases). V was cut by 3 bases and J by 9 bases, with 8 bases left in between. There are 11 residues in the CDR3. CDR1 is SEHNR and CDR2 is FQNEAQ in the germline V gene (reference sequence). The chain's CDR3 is CASSFSGAQYF. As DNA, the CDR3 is TGTGCCAGCAGCTTCTCGGGAGCCCAGTACTTC.

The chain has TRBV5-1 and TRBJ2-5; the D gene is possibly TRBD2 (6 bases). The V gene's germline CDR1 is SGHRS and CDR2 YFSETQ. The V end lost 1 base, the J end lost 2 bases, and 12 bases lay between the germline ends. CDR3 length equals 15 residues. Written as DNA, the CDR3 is TGCGCCAGCAGCTTGTTGGACGGGAGACAAGAGACCCAGTACTTC. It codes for CASSLLDGRQETQYF.

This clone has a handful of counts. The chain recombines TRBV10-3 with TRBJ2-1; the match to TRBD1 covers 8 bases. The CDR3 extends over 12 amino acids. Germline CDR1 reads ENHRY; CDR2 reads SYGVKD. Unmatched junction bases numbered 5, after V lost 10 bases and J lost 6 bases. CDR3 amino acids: CANSDRVNEQFF. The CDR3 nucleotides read TGTGCCAACTCGGACAGGGTCAATGAGCAGTTCTTC.

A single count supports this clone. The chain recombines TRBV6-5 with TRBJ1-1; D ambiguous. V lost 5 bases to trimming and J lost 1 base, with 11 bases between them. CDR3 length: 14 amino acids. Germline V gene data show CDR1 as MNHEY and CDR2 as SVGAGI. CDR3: CASSHSLRNTEAFF. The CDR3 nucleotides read TGTGCCAGCAGTCACAGCCTACGGAACACTGAAGCTTTCTTT.

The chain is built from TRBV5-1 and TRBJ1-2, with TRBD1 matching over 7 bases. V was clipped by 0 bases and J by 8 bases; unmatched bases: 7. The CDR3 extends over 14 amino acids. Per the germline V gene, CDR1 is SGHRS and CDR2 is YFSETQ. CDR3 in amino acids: CASSLGQGMGGYTF. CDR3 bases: TGCGCCAGCAGCTTGGGACAGGGAATGGGGGGCTACACCTTC.

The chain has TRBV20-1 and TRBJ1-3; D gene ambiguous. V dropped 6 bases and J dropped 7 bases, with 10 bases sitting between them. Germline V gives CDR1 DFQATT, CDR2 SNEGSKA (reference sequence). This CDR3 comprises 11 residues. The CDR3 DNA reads TGCAGTGCGGAGGGCATTAACACCATATATTTT. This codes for CSAEGINTIYF.

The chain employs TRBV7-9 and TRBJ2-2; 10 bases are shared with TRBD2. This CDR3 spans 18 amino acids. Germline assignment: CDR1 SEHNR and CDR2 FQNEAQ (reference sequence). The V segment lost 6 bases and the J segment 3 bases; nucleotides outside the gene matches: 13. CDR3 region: CASRDDLSLAGDTGELFF. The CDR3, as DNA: TGTGCCAGCAGAGACGACTTAAGTCTAGCGGGAGACACCGGGGAGCTGTTTTTT.

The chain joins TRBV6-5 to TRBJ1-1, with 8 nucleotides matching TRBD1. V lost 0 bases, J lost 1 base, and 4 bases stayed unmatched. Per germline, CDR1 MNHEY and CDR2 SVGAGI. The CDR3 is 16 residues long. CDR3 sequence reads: CASSYSAGGWNTEAFF. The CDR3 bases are TGTGCCAGCAGTTACTCGGCAGGGGGCTGGAACACTGAAGCTTTCTTT.

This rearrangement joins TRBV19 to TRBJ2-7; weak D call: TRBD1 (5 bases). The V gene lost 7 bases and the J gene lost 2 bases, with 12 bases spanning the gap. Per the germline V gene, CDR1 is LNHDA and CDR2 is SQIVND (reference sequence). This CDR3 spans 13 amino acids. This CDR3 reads CASTRQRPYEQYF. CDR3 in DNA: TGTGCCAGTACACGACAGAGGCCCTACGAGCAGTACTTC.

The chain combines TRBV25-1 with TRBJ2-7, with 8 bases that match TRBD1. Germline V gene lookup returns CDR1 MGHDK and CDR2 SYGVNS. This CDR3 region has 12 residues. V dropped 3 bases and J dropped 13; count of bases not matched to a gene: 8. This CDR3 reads CASSDARQGNYF. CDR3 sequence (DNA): TGTGCCAGCAGTGACGCCCGACAGGGGAATTACTTC.

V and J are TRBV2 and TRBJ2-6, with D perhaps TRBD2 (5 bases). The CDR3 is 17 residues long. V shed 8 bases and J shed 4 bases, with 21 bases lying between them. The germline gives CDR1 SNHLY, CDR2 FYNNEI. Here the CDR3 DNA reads TGTGCCAGCGGGGTTGGGCGGGCTTGGTCCGGGGCCAACGTCCTGACTTTC. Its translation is CASGVGRAWSGANVLTF.

CDR3 nucleotides: TGCGCCAGCAGCTTGCTTAGACTAGCGGGAGCTTACAATGAGCAGTTCTTC. This codes for CASSLLRLAGAYNEQFF. The chain joins TRBV5-1 to TRBJ2-1; the match to TRBD2 covers 12 bases. CDR1 is SGHRS and CDR2 is YFSETQ in the germline V gene. CDR3 length: 17 amino acids. The V gene end was trimmed by 1 base and the J gene end by 4 bases; junction bases not matched to a gene: 6.

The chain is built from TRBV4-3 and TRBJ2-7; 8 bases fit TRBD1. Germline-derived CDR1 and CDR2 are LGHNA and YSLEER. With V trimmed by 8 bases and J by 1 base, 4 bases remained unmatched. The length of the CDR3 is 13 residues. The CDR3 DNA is TGCGCCAGCTACAGGGGGGAGTCCTACGAGCAGTACTTC. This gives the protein CASYRGESYEQYF.

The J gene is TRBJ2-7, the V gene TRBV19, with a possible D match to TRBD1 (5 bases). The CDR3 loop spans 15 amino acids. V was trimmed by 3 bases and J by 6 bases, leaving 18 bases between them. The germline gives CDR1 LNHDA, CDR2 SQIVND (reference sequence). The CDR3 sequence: CASSMGRVGFGEQYF. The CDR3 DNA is TGTGCCAGTAGTATGGGCAGGGTAGGTTTCGGCGAGCAGTACTTC.

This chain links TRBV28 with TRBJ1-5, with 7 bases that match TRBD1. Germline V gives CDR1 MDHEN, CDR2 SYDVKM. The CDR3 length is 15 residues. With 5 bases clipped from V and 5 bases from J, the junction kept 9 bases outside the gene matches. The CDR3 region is CASSADRVRDQPQHF. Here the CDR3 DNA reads TGTGCCAGCAGTGCCGACAGGGTTAGAGATCAGCCCCAGCATTTT.

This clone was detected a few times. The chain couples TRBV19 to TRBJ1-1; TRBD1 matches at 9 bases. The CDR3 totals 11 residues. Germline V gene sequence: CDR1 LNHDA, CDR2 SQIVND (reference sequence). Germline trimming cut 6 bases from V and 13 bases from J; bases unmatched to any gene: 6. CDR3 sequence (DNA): TGTGCCAGTAGAACGGGACAGGGCGGTTTCTTT. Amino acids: CASRTGQGGFF. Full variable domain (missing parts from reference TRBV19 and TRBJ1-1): DGGITQSPKYLFRKEGQNVTLSCEQNLNHDAMYWYRQDPGQGLRLIYYSQIVNDFQKGDIAEGYSVSREKKESFPLTVTSAQKNPTAFYLCASRTGQGGFFGQGTRLTVV.

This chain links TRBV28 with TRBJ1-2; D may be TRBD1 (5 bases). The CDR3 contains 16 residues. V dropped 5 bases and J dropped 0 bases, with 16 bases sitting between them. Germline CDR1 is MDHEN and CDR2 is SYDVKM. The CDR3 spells CASSLTWTRANYGYTF. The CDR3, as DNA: TGTGCCAGCAGTCTAACTTGGACAAGAGCTAACTATGGCTACACCTTC.

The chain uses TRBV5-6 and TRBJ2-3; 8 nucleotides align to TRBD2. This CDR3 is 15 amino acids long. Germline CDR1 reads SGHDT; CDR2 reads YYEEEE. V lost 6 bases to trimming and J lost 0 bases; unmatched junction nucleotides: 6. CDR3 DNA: TGTGCCAGCACCCTCGGGAGGGCTAGCACAGATACGCAGTATTTT. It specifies CASTLGRASTDTQYF.

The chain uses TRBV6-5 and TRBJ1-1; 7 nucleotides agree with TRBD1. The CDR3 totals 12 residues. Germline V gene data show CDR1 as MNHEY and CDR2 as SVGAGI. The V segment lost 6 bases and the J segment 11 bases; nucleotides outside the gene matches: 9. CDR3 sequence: CASSPTGIGAFF. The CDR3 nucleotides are TGTGCCAGCAGCCCGACAGGGATCGGGGCTTTCTTT.

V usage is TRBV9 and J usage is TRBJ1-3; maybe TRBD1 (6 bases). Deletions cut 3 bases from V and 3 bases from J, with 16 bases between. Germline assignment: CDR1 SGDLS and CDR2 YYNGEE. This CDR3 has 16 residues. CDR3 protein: CASSARTGLGGNTIYF. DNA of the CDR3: TGTGCCAGCAGCGCTCGAACAGGGCTCGGTGGAAACACCATATATTTT.

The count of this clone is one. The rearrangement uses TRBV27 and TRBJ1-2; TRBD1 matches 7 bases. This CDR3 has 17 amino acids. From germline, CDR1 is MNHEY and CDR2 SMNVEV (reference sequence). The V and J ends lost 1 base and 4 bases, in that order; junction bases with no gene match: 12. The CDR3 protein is CASSLLQGLANPYGYTF. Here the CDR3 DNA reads TGTGCCAGCAGTTTATTACAGGGGCTAGCCAACCCCTATGGCTACACCTTC.

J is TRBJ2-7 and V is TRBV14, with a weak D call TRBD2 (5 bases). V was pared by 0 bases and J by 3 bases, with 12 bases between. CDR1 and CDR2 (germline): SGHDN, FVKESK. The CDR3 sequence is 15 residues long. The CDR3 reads CASSQERVPGYEQYF. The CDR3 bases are TGTGCCAGCAGCCAAGAGAGGGTACCTGGCTACGAGCAGTACTTC.

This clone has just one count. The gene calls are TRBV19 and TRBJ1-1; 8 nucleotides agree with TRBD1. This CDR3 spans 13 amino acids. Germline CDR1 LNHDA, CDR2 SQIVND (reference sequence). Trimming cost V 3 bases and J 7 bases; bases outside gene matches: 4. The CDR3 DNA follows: TGTGCCAGTAGTATCGGAGGACAGGGTGAAGCTTTCTTT. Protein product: CASSIGGQGEAFF.

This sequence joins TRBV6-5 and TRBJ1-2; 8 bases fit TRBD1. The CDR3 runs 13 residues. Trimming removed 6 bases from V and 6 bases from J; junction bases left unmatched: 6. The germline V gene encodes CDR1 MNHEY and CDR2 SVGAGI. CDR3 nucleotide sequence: TGTGCCAGCAGGGAGACAGGGGTACATGGCTACACCTTC. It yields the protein CASRETGVHGYTF.